This T cell receptor (beta chain) came from a study of blood T cell repertoires in COVID-19. The overall study: From the United States, Italy and Spain came samples of acute and convalescent COVID-19. T cells, B-cell-depleted T cells, or PBMCs supplied cDNA or gDNA.

TCRdb's table, derived via immunoSEQ multiplex PCR, lists solely in-frame clones and lacks some. The data show approximately 74,000 clones, roughly 84% seen once. The germline V gene has CDR1 LNHDA and CDR2 SQIVND (reference sequence). V shed 10 bases and J shed 2 bases, with 12 bases lying between them. The length of the CDR3 is 14 residues. J is TRBJ2-6 and V is TRBV19; D gene ambiguous. The specimen was peripheral blood. The TCR sequence derives from a man older than 75 with active or convalescent COVID-19. CDR3 loop: CATLPRAGANVLTF. The CDR3 nucleotides read TGTGCCACCCTACCCCGCGCTGGGGCCAACGTCCTGACTTTC.